This entry features one TCR beta chain sequence. Its target is unknown. This probably arose from a read error, given a far larger clone one base away. This sample stems from a study of read filtering for tumor transcriptome and immune sequencing. Study-wide background: The cohort had 17 men and approximately 13 women aged about 45 to 80, mean roughly 65 years. After DNase treatment, RNA was made into whole-transcriptome libraries. The study's findings and limits: Dropping single-read clonotypes raised IR-seq and RNA-seq shared-clonotype correlation.

This library used 300 to 500 ng RNA and molecular barcoded adaptors spanning alpha/delta and beta/gamma chains. TCRdb re-derived calls from the reads in MiXCR, one entry per CDR3 protein. The table lists 55,000 to 60,000 distinct CDR3 sequences, 9% to 15% of them singletons. V shed 4 bases and J shed 4 bases, with 12 bases lying between them. This CDR3 has 14 residues. Germline CDR1 reads SGHDT; CDR2 reads YYEEEE. The chain recombines TRBV5-6 with TRBJ2-1; TRBD2 is a possible D gene (6 bases). This receptor was obtained from a donor aged 40 or older with multiple myeloma. Sequencing was carried out using a population of CD138-negative cells sorted from bone marrow. This CDR3 reads CASSRLVGYNEQFF. DNA of the CDR3: TGTGCCAGCAGCCGACTAGTGGGGTACAATGAGCAGTTCTTC. The entire variable domain, with the rest obtained from reference TRBV5-6 and TRBJ2-1, is as follows: DAGVTQSPTHLIKTRGQQVTLRCSPKSGHDTVSWYQQALGQGPQFIFQYYEEEERQRGNFPDRFSGHQFPNYSSELNVNALLLGDSALYLCASSRLVGYNEQFFGPGTRLTVL.